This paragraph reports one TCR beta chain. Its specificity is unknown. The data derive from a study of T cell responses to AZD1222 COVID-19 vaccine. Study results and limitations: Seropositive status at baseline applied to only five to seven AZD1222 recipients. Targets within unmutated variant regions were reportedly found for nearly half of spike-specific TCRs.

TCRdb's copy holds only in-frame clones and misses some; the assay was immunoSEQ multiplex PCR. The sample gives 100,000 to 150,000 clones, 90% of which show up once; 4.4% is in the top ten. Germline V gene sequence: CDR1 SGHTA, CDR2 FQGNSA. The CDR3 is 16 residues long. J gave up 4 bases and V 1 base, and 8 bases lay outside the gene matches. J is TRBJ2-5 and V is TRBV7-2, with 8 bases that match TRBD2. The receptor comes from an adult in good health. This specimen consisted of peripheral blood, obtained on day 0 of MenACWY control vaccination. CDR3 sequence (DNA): TGTGCCAGCAGCTTAGGATCCGGGGGGGGAGGAGAGACCCAGTACTTC. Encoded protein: CASSLGSGGGGETQYF.